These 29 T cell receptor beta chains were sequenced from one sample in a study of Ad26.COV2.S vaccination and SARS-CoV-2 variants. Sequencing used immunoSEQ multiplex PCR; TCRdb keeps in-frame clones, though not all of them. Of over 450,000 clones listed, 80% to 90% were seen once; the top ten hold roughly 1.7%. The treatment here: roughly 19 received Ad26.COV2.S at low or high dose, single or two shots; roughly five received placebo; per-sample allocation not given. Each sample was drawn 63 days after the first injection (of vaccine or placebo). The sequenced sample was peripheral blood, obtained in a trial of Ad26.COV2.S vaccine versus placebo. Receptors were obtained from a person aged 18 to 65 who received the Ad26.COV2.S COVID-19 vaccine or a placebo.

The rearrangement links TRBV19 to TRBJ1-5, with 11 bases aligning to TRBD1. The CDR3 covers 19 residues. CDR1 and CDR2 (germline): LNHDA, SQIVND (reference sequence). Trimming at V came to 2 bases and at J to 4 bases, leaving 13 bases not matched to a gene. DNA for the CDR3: TGTGCCAGTAGTATATTTCCCGGACAGGGGGCTTCCTCGAATCAGCCCCAGCATTTT. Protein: CASSIFPGQGASSNQPQHF. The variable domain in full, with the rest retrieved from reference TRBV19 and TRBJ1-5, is DGGITQSPKYLFRKEGQNVTLSCEQNLNHDAMYWYRQDPGQGLRLIYYSQIVNDFQKGDIAEGYSVSREKKESFPLTVTSAQKNPTAFYLCASSIFPGQGASSNQPQHFGDGTRLSIL.

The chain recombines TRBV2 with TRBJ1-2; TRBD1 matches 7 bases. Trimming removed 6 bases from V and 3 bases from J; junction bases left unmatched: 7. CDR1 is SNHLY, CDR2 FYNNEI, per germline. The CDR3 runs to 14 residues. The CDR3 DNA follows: TGTGCCAGCAGAGCGGGGACAGCAGACTATGGCTACACCTTC. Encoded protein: CASRAGTADYGYTF.

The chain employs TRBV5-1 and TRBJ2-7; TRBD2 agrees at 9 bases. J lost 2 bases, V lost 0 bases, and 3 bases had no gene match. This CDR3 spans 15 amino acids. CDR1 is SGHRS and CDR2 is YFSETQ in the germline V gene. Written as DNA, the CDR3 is TGCGCCAGCAGCTTGGAACTAGCGGGTACCTACGAGCAGTACTTC. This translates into CASSLELAGTYEQYF.

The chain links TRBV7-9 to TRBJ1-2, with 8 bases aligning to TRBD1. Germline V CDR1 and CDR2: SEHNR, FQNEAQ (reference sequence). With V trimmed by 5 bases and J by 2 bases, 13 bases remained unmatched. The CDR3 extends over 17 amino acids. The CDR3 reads CASSASTGVPWNYGYTF. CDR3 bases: TGTGCCAGCAGCGCATCGACAGGGGTGCCATGGAACTATGGCTACACCTTC.

This CDR3 reads CASSAISGGSYNEQFF. CDR3 sequence (DNA): TGTGCCAGCAGCGCCATATCAGGGGGCTCCTACAATGAGCAGTTCTTC. This chain links TRBV7-2 with TRBJ2-1; 7 bases are a match to TRBD1. V was pared by 5 bases and J by 0 bases, with 7 bases of the junction left unmatched. The V gene's germline CDR1 is SGHTA and CDR2 FQGNSA. The CDR3 runs to 16 residues.

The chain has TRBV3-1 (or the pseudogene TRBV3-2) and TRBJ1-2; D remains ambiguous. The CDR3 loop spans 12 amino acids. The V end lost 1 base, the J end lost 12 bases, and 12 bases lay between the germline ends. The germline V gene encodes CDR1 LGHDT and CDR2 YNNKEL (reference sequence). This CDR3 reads CASSQAAGSNTF. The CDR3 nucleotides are TGTGCCAGCAGCCAAGCGGCCGGTTCTAACACCTTC.

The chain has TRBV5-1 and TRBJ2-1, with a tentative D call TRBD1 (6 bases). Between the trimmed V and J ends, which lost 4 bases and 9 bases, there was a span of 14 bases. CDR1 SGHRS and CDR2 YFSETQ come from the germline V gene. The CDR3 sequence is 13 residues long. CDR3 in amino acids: CASSLGSGAEQFF. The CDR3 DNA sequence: TGCGCCAGCAGCCTGGGCTCAGGGGCTGAGCAGTTCTTC.

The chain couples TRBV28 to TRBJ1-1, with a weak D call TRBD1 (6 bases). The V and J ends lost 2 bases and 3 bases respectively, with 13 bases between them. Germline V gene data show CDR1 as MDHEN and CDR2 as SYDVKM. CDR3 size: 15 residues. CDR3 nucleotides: TGTGCCAGCAGTTTAAGTTCGGGGGCTTACACTGAAGCTTTCTTT. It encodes CASSLSSGAYTEAFF.

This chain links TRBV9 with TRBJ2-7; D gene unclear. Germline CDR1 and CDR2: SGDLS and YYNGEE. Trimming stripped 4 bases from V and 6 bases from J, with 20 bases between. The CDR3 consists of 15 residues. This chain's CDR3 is CASSLQNGPIVEQYF. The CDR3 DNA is TGTGCCAGCAGCCTTCAGAACGGACCGATTGTCGAGCAGTACTTC.

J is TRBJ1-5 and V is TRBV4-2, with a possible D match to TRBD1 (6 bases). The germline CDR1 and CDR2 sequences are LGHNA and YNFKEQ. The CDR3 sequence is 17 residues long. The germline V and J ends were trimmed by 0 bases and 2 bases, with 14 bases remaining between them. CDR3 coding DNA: TGTGCCAGCAGCCAAGAGATAGGGGGAGGAGGCAATCAGCCCCAGCATTTT. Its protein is CASSQEIGGGGNQPQHF.

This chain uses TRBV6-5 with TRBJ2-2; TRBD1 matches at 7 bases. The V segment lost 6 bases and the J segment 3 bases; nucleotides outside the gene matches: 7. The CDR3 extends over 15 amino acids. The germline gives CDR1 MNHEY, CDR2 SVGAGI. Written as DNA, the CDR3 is TGTGCCAGCAGGAACGGACAGGAGTACACCGGGGAGCTGTTTTTT. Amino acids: CASRNGQEYTGELFF.

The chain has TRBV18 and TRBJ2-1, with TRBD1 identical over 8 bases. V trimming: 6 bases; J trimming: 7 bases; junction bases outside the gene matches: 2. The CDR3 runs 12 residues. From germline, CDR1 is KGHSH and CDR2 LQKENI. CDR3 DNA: TGTGCCAGCTCGAGACAGGGGAATGAGCAGTTCTTC. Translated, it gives CASSRQGNEQFF.

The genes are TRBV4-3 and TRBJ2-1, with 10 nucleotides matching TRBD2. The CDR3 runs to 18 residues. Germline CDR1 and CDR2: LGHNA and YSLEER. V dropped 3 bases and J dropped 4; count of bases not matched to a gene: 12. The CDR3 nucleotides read TGCGCCAGCAGCCAGGGAGTAGCGGGGGGCGGGCGGTACAATGAGCAGTTCTTC. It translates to CASSQGVAGGGRYNEQFF.

The CDR3, as DNA: TGTGCCAGCAGTTTACAGGGGGTGGTGAACACTGAAGCTTTCTTT. Encoded protein: CASSLQGVVNTEAFF. The V and J genes are TRBV6-5 and TRBJ1-1; 8 bases fit TRBD1. Germline V gene sequence: CDR1 MNHEY, CDR2 SVGAGI. Trimming cost V 4 bases and J 0 bases; bases outside gene matches: 4. The CDR3 has 15 amino acids.

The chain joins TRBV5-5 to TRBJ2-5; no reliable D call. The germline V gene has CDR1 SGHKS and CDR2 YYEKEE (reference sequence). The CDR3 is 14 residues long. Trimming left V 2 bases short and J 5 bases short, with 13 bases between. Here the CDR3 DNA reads TGTGCCAGCAGCTTCGGGCCCCGAAGGGAGACCCAGTACTTC. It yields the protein CASSFGPRRETQYF.

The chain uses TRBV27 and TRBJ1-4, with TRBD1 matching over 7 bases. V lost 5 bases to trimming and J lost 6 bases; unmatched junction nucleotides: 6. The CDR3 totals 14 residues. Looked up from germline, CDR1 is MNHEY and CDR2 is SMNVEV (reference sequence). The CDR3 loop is CASSGDSYDEKLFF. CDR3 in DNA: TGTGCCAGCAGTGGGGACAGCTATGATGAAAAACTGTTTTTT.

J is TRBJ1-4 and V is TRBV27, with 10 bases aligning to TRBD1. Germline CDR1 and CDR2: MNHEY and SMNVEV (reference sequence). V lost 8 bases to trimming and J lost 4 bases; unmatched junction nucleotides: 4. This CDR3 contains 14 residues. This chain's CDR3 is CASGDRGGNEKLFF. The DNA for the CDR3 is TGTGCCAGCGGGGACAGGGGTGGTAATGAAAAACTGTTTTTT.

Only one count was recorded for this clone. The CDR3, as DNA: TGTGCCTCGGGCTACTCGAGGGGGACCGGGGAGCTGTTTTTT. Encoded protein: CASGYSRGTGELFF. The chain recombines TRBV28 with TRBJ2-2; weak D call: TRBD1 (6 bases). Per germline, CDR1 MDHEN and CDR2 SYDVKM. The V and J ends lost 11 bases and 5 bases respectively, with 18 bases between them. The CDR3 extends over 14 amino acids. Full variable domain (rest looked up from reference TRBV28 and TRBJ2-2): DVKVTQSSRYLVKRTGEKVFLECVQDMDHENMFWYRQDPGLGLRLIYFSYDVKMKEKGDIPEGYSVSREKKERFSLILESASTNQTSMYLCASGYSRGTGELFFGEGSRLTVL.

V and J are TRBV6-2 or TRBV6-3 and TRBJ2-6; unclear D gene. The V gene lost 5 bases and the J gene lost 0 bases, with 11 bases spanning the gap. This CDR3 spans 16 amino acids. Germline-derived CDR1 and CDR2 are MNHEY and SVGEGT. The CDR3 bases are TGTGCCAGCAGTCCCGGACGCCCCTCTGGGGCCAACGTCCTGACTTTC. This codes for CASSPGRPSGANVLTF.

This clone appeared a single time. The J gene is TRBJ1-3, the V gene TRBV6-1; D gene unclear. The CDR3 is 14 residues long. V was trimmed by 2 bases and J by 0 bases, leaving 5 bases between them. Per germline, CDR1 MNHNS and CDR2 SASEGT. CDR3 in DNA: TGTGCCAGCAGTGAATTCTCCTCTGGAAACACCATATATTTT. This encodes CASSEFSSGNTIYF.

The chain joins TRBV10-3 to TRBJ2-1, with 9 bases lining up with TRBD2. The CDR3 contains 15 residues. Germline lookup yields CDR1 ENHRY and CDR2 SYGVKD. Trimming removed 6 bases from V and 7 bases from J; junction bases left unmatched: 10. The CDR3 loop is CAIRGPSGESNEQFF. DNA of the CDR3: TGTGCCATCAGAGGTCCTAGCGGGGAGTCAAATGAGCAGTTCTTC.

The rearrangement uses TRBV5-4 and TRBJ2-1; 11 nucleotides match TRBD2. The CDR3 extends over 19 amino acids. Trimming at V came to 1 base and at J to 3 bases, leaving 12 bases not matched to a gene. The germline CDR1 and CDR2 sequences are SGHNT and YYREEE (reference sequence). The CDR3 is CASSLFPLAGETFYNEQFF. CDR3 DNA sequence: TGTGCCAGCAGCTTGTTCCCACTAGCGGGAGAAACCTTCTACAATGAGCAGTTCTTC.

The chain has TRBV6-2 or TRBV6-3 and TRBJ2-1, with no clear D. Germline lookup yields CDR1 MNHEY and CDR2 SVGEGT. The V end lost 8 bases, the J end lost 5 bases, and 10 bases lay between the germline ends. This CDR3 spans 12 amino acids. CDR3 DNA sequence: TGTGCCAGCGGTTGGCAGCACAATGAGCAGTTCTTC. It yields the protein CASGWQHNEQFF.

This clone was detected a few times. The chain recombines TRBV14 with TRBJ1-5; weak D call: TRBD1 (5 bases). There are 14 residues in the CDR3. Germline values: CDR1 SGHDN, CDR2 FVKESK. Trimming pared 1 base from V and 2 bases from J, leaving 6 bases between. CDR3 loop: CASSQGGGNQPQHF. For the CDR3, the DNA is TGTGCCAGCAGCCAAGGAGGGGGCAATCAGCCCCAGCATTTT.

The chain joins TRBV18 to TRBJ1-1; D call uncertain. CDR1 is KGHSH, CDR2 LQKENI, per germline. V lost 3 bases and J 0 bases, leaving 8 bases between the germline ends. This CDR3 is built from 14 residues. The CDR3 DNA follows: TGTGCCAGCTCACCGGAGTACATGAACACTGAAGCTTTCTTT. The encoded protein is CASSPEYMNTEAFF.

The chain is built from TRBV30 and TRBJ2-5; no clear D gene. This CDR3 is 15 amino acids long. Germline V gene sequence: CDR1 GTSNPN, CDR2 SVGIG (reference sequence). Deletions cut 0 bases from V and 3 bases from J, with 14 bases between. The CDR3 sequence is CAWSVGFRLEETQYF. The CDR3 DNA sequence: TGTGCCTGGAGTGTGGGGTTCAGATTAGAAGAGACCCAGTACTTC.

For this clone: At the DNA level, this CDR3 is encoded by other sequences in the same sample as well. The CDR3 here is CASSLSTGTEAFF. In DNA form, the CDR3 reads TGTGCCAGCAGCTTATCCACGGGTACTGAAGCTTTCTTT. This rearrangement joins TRBV7-3 to TRBJ1-1; no clear D gene. This CDR3 is built from 13 residues. Germline assignment: CDR1 SGHTA and CDR2 FQGTGA. The V end was cut by 2 bases, the J end by 5 bases, with 9 bases between.

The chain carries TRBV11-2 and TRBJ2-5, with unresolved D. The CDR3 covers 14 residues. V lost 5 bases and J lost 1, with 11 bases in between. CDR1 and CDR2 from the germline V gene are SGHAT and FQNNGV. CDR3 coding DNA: TGTGCCAGCAGCCAAGTTGGGGTCCAAGAGACCCAGTACTTC. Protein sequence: CASSQVGVQETQYF.

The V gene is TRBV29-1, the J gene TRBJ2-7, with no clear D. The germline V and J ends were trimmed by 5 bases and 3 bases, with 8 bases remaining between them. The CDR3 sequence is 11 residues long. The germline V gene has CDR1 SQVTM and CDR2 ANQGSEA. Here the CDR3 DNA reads TGCAGCGTTCGCTTCAACTACGAGCAGTACTTC. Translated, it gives CSVRFNYEQYF.